The 11 T cell receptor beta chains reported below all come from one sample, sequenced in a study of blood T cells in healthy people across ages. Combining a sample-barcoded 5' primer with a J-beta primer mix, a second PCR ran for about 7 to 11 cycles. TCRdb re-derived calls from the 5' RACE reads in MiXCR, one entry per CDR3 protein. The data show about 1.8 million distinct CDR3 sequences, about 50% seen once. Sequenced input: blood. These receptor sequences come from a woman aged 40 to 50 in good health.

The chain carries TRBV20-1 and TRBJ2-5; D may be TRBD1 (8 bases). Germline values: CDR1 DFQATT, CDR2 SNEGSKA (reference sequence). CDR3 length equals 15 residues. V shed 4 bases and J shed 2 bases, with 17 bases lying between them. CDR3 amino acids: CSATRTGGGQETQYF. The CDR3 DNA reads TGCAGTGCTACCCGAACAGGGGGGGGACAAGAGACCCAGTACTTC.

This clonotype is a singleton in its sample. The rearrangement uses TRBV20-1 and TRBJ2-7, with D maybe TRBD1 (5 bases). Germline V lookup: CDR1 DFQATT, CDR2 SNEGSKA (reference sequence). The V end lost 3 bases, the J end lost 0 bases, and 15 bases lay between the germline ends. The CDR3 totals 15 residues. The CDR3 reads CSARPFIRDSYEQYF. CDR3 sequence (DNA): TGCAGTGCTAGGCCTTTCATCAGGGACTCCTACGAGCAGTACTTC.

This clonotype has a handful of counts. The genes are TRBV5-1 and TRBJ2-5; 7 positions agree with TRBD2. Germline-derived CDR1 and CDR2 are SGHRS and YFSETQ. This CDR3 spans 15 amino acids. V lost 0 bases, J lost 7 bases, and 9 bases stayed unmatched. CDR3 sequence reads: CASSLDGTTSRTQYF. Written as DNA, the CDR3 is TGCGCCAGCAGCTTGGATGGGACTACCTCCAGGACCCAGTACTTC.

The rearrangement joins TRBV9 to TRBJ2-3; tentatively, D is TRBD2 (5 bases). Germline V gene data show CDR1 as SGDLS and CDR2 as YYNGEE. The CDR3 sequence is 17 residues long. The ends were cut back, 0 bases at V and 2 bases at J, with 16 bases in the middle. CDR3 DNA sequence: TGTGCCAGCAGCGTAGACCCCAGCGGCCTAATCACAGATACGCAGTATTTT. Residues: CASSVDPSGLITDTQYF. The variable domain in full, with the rest retrieved from reference TRBV9 and TRBJ2-3, is DSGVTQTPKHLITATGQRVTLRCSPRSGDLSVYWYQQSLDQGLQFLIQYYNGEERAKGNILERFSAQQFPDLHSELNLSSLELGDSALYFCASSVDPSGLITDTQYFGPGTRLTVL.

This clonotype was detected only a few times. The V call is TRBV4-2, the J call TRBJ2-1; D gene ambiguous. The germline V gene has CDR1 LGHNA and CDR2 YNFKEQ. Trimming stripped 0 bases from V and 2 bases from J, with 11 bases between. The length of the CDR3 is 16 residues. The CDR3 protein is CASSQDGAIPYNEQFF. The CDR3 nucleotides are TGTGCCAGCAGCCAAGATGGCGCGATACCCTACAATGAGCAGTTCTTC.

The chain links TRBV28 to TRBJ1-6; D ambiguous. The CDR3 length is 14 residues. Trimming took off 4 bases at V and 7 bases at J, with 11 bases between the two ends. Germline loops: CDR1 MDHEN, CDR2 SYDVKM. CDR3 sequence reads: CASSSPPQNSPLHF. The CDR3, as DNA: TGTGCCAGCAGTTCCCCCCCGCAGAATTCACCCCTCCACTTT.

This clonotype was counted a few times. The chain employs TRBV4-3 and TRBJ2-3; D is possibly TRBD1 (5 bases). The length of the CDR3 is 16 residues. Germline assignment: CDR1 LGHNA and CDR2 YSLEER. Between the trimmed V and J ends, which lost 0 bases and 1 base, there was a span of 11 bases. In DNA form, the CDR3 reads TGCGCCAGCAGCCAAGATATAGTGGGGCGCACAGATACGCAGTATTTT. Protein product: CASSQDIVGRTDTQYF.

V is TRBV4-2 and J is TRBJ2-1, with 9 positions matching TRBD1. In germline, CDR1 is LGHNA, CDR2 YNFKEQ. CDR3 length: 16 residues. The V segment lost 3 bases and the J segment 4 bases; nucleotides outside the gene matches: 7. The CDR3 nucleotides read TGTGCCAGCAGCCACCACGACAGGGGGGAGTACAATGAGCAGTTCTTC. This encodes CASSHHDRGEYNEQFF.

The V and J genes are TRBV5-6 and TRBJ2-1; D remains ambiguous. CDR3 length equals 13 residues. V dropped 7 bases and J dropped 5 bases, with 13 bases sitting between them. Germline V gives CDR1 SGHDT, CDR2 YYEEEE. The CDR3 spells CASLTGFHNEQFF. The CDR3 coding sequence is TGTGCCAGCTTGACGGGTTTTCACAATGAGCAGTTCTTC.

The V gene is TRBV7-2, the J gene TRBJ1-2; the match to TRBD1 covers 7 bases. Germline V gene sequence: CDR1 SGHTA, CDR2 FQGNSA. V shed 0 bases, J shed 4 bases, and the junction held 5 bases outside the gene matches. The CDR3 totals 15 residues. The CDR3 loop reads CASSLALTGAYGYTF. CDR3 in DNA: TGTGCCAGCAGCTTAGCCCTAACAGGGGCCTATGGCTACACCTTC.

This CDR3 reads CSAGSDEKLFF. For the CDR3, the DNA is TGCAGCGCGGGGTCGGATGAAAAACTGTTTTTT. This sequence joins TRBV29-1 and TRBJ1-4, with D hard to call. V lost 7 bases, J lost 6 bases, and 9 bases lay in between. Germline CDR1 reads SQVTM; CDR2 reads ANQGSEA. This CDR3 is 11 amino acids long.